Presented here are 13 T cell receptor beta chains from one specimen sequenced in a study of post-analysis software for immune sequencing data. Whole-study results and caveats: The five TRBV segments detected at higher frequency in patients than in controls included TRBV5-6, TRBV5-1 and TRBV20-1.

Each TCR beta cDNA library carried unique molecular identifiers. One entry per CDR3 protein, called by TCRdb with MiXCR from the PCR reads. The table lists about 400,000 distinct CDR3 sequences, less than 40% of them singletons. Their target antigens are unknown. The source material was blood. All receptors derive from a girl aged 10-17 years with multiple sclerosis.

This rearrangement joins TRBV18 to TRBJ1-4; TRBD1 aligns across 8 bases. Trimming removed 3 bases from V and 8 bases from J; junction bases left unmatched: 5. Germline V gives CDR1 KGHSH, CDR2 LQKENI. The CDR3 totals 14 residues. The CDR3 sequence is CASSPDREREKLFF. Here the CDR3 DNA reads TGTGCCAGCTCACCGGACAGGGAGAGGGAAAAACTGTTTTTT.

This clonotype showed up just a few times. The chain is built from TRBV20-1 and TRBJ2-1, with a possible D match to TRBD2 (6 bases). The CDR3 has 13 amino acids. The germline V gene has CDR1 DFQATT and CDR2 SNEGSKA (reference sequence). The V end lost 3 bases, the J end lost 3 bases, and 9 bases lay between the germline ends. The CDR3 loop reads CSASGRGYNEQFF. Here the CDR3 DNA reads TGCAGTGCTAGCGGGCGGGGCTACAATGAGCAGTTCTTC.

The genes are TRBV29-1 and TRBJ2-7; D not certain. The CDR3 loop spans 11 amino acids. V shed 3 bases and J shed 4 bases, with 7 bases lying between them. The germline V gene has CDR1 SQVTM and CDR2 ANQGSEA. CDR3 in amino acids: CSVEYGYEQYF. CDR3 nucleotide sequence: TGCAGCGTTGAGTACGGATACGAGCAGTACTTC.

The V gene is TRBV18, the J gene TRBJ1-5; D perhaps matches TRBD1 (5 bases). CDR1 KGHSH and CDR2 LQKENI come from the germline V gene. The CDR3 runs to 17 residues. Trimming took off 3 bases at V and 1 base at J, with 16 bases between the two ends. CDR3 amino acids: CASSPSRVGLSNQPQHF. In DNA, the CDR3 is TGTGCCAGCTCACCCTCAAGGGTGGGGCTCAGCAATCAGCCCCAGCATTTT.

This chain connects TRBV2 to TRBJ2-1; 11 bases are shared with TRBD2. V lost 4 bases, J lost 5 bases, and 7 bases stayed unmatched. The germline V gene has CDR1 SNHLY and CDR2 FYNNEI. This CDR3 contains 16 residues. The CDR3 spells CASSAHPGLADNEQFF. CDR3 DNA: TGTGCCAGCAGTGCCCATCCGGGACTAGCGGACAATGAGCAGTTCTTC.

There are a few counts of this clonotype. V usage is TRBV25-1 and J usage is TRBJ2-5; TRBD2 aligns across 7 bases. The CDR3 length is 14 residues. Losses at the gene ends were 5 bases for V and 3 bases for J; bases not matched to a gene: 6. CDR1 is MGHDK and CDR2 is SYGVNS in the germline V gene. The CDR3, as DNA: TGTGCCAGCAGTACCTGGGGGGGTGAAGAGACCCAGTACTTC. Translation gives CASSTWGGEETQYF.

The chain employs TRBV15 and TRBJ2-7, with TRBD1 identical over 7 bases. CDR3 length: 14 amino acids. The germline CDR1 and CDR2 sequences are LNHNV and YYDKDF (reference sequence). V lost 5 bases and J lost 4; bases outside the gene matches: 8. The CDR3 DNA reads TGTGCCACCAGCGACCGACAGGGTGCGTACGAGCAGTACTTC. Translating it yields CATSDRQGAYEQYF.

This chain uses TRBV7-9 with TRBJ2-3; TRBD2 matches at 10 bases. V shed 5 bases and J 5 bases; nucleotides not matched to a gene: 7. CDR3 size: 15 residues. The V gene's germline CDR1 is SEHNR and CDR2 FQNEAQ (reference sequence). In nucleotides, the CDR3 is TGTGCCAGCAGCCAACGAGCGGGGGGGCTAGATACGCAGTATTTT. It is translated as CASSQRAGGLDTQYF.

This rearrangement joins TRBV6-1 to TRBJ1-1, with 8 positions matching TRBD1. Looked up from germline, CDR1 is MNHNS and CDR2 is SASEGT. The CDR3 covers 12 residues. Losses at the gene ends were 7 bases for V and 10 bases for J; bases not matched to a gene: 8. Here the CDR3 DNA reads TGTGCCAGCAATAAACAGGGGGGAAGAGCTTTCTTT. Amino acid sequence: CASNKQGGRAFF.

This clonotype was observed at least ten times. The J gene is TRBJ2-3, the V gene TRBV6-5; 13 nucleotides line up with TRBD2. The CDR3 loop spans 14 amino acids. The V segment lost 6 bases and the J segment 8 bases; nucleotides outside the gene matches: 5. Germline CDR1 reads MNHEY; CDR2 reads SVGAGI. The CDR3 DNA reads as TGTGCCAGCAGCGGGACTAGCGGGACCCTTACGCAGTATTTT. Translated, it gives CASSGTSGTLTQYF.

The J gene is TRBJ1-1, the V gene TRBV7-6; D unresolved. Germline loops: CDR1 SGHVS, CDR2 FNYEAQ. Between the trimmed V and J ends, which lost 5 bases and 1 base, there was a span of 11 bases. The CDR3 has 14 residues. In DNA, the CDR3 is TGTGCCAGCAGCGTCGGACCGCGGAACACTGAAGCTTTCTTT. It encodes CASSVGPRNTEAFF.

The sample holds one count of this clonotype. This chain connects TRBV27 to TRBJ1-1, with D unclear. V shed 5 bases and J shed 8 bases, with 15 bases lying between them. Germline-derived CDR1 and CDR2 are MNHEY and SMNVEV (reference sequence). The CDR3 length is 13 residues. The CDR3 region is CASSPRGFTEAFF. CDR3 nucleotides: TGTGCCAGCAGTCCTCGGGGTTTCACCGAAGCTTTCTTT.

This chain links TRBV14 with TRBJ2-5; possible D gene TRBD2, 7 bases. This CDR3 is 15 amino acids long. Trimming removed 5 bases from V and 4 bases from J, with 17 bases in between. CDR1 and CDR2 from the germline V gene are SGHDN and FVKESK. CDR3 region: CASSGGHSGGETQYF. CDR3 bases: TGTGCCAGCAGCGGGGGACACTCGGGAGGAGAGACCCAGTACTTC.